Included here is one T cell receptor (beta chain) sequence, with context. This sample was taken from a study of blood T cell repertoires in COVID-19. Participant age was roughly 18 to 90 years, and participants resided in about two dozen US areas. Cohort placement rested on clinical history that participants reported themselves. Method: immunoSEQ multiplex PCR; TCRdb's copy keeps in-frame clones and lacks some. Of 490,000 or so clones in the sample, roughly nine tenths are singletons; the top ten hold roughly 8%. CDR1 is ENHRY and CDR2 is SYGVKD in the germline V gene. V lost 10 bases and J lost 7, with 16 bases in between. The CDR3 runs 13 residues.

The specimen was PBMCs or T cells enriched from blood (not recorded which). The rearrangement joins TRBV10-3 to TRBJ1-4; D not resolved. This TCR was sampled from a woman aged 55-69 years who had recovered from COVID-19. CDR3 coding DNA: TGTGCCACCGCCGGGTCTCTAGGTGAAAAACTGTTTTTT. It codes for CATAGSLGEKLFF.